Ten or more counts support the clone carrying this TCR beta chain. A second roughly 7 to 12 cycle PCR used barcoded and J-beta primers. A template-switch adaptor containing 12 random nucleotides labeled each cDNA molecule. TCRdb ran MiXCR on the 5' RACE reads and lists one entry per CDR3 protein. Of nearly 800,000 distinct CDR3 sequences in the sample, 56% were seen once. This specimen belongs to a study of blood T cells in healthy people across ages. Trimming took 0 bases from V and 9 from J, leaving 6 bases between them. Germline loops: CDR1 DFQATT, CDR2 SNEGSKA (reference sequence). This CDR3 region has 11 residues.

The sequence was collected from a man aged 35 to 55 in good health. The rearrangement uses TRBV20-1 and TRBJ2-1; no definite D call. The source material was blood. CDR3 in DNA: TGCAGTGCTAGAGATATCGGTGAGCAGTTCTTC. Translated: CSARDIGEQFF.